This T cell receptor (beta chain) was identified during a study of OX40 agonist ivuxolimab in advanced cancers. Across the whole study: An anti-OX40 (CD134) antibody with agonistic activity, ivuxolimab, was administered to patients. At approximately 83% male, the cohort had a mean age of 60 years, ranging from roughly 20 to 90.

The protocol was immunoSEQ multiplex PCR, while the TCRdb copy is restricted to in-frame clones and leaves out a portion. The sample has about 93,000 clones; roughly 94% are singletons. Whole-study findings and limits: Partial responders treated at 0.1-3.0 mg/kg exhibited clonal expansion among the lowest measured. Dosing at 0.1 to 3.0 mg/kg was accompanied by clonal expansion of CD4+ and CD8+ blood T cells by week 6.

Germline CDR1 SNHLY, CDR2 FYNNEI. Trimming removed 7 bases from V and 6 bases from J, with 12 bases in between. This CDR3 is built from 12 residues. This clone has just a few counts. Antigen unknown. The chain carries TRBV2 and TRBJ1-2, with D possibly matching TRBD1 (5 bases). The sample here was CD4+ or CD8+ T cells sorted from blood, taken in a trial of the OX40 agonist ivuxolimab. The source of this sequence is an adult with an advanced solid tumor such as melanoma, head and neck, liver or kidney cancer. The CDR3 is CASTWGTDGYTF. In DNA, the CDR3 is TGTGCCAGCACCTGGGGGACGGATGGCTACACCTTC.